The clone carrying this T cell receptor (beta chain) was seen more than once but under ten times. Its antigen remains unknown. No progression to ophthalmopathy during 18 months of follow-up defined stable disease. This sample was included in a study of T cells in Graves' hyperthyroidism and ophthalmopathy. Study context: Peripheral blood was obtained at initial diagnosis, preceding any treatment. The study, taken as a whole, reports: Most thyroid clonotypes that were expanded above 0.001 also turned up in blood. By a 13 V-J model, ophthalmopathy was set apart from stable hyperthyroidism.

RNA transcripts provided the source from which TCR beta CDR3 regions were amplified. The study used the HTBI primer set for a first-round RT-PCR of the TCR CDR3. TCRdb independently ran MiXCR on the multiplex PCR reads; one entry per CDR3 protein. The sample lists a few hundred thousand distinct CDR3 sequences, under 15% occurring once. CDR1 is LNHDA and CDR2 is SQIVND in the germline V gene (reference sequence). The trim removed 6 bases at V and 10 bases at J, leaving 6 bases unmatched. CDR3 length equals 12 residues. The sequencing input was blood. The chain has TRBV19 and TRBJ2-1; TRBD1 aligns across 7 bases. This clonotype originated in a woman under 40 with Graves' hyperthyroidism. CDR3 DNA: TGTGCCAGTAGCCGGGACAGATGGGAGCAGTTCTTC. Translating gives CASSRDRWEQFF.